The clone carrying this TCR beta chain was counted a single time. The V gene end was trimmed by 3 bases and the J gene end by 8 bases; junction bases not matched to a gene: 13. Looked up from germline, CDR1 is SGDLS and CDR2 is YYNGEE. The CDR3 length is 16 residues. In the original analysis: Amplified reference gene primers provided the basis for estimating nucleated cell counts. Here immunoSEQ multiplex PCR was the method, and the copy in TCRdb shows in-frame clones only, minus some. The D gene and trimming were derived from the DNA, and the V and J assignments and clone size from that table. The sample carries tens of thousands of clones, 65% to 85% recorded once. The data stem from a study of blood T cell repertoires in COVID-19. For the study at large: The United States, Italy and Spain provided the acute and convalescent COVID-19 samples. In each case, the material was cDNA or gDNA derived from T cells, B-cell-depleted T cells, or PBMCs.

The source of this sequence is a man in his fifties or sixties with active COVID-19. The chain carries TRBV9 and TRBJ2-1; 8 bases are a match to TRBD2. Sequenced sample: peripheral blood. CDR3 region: CASSGTGTRIFDEQFF. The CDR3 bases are TGTGCCAGCAGCGGGACCGGGACTAGGATTTTTGATGAGCAGTTCTTC.